These 26 T cell receptor beta chains were sequenced from one sample in a study of T cell responses to AZD1222 COVID-19 vaccine. The repertoire was sequenced with immunoSEQ multiplex PCR; TCRdb's copy has only in-frame clones and lacks some. The table has 100,000 to 150,000 clones, approximately 87% seen once. This specimen consisted of peripheral blood, obtained on day 0 of AZD1222 vaccination. These receptor sequences come from an adult in good health.

Regarding this clone: Compared with germline, one end of the junction differs, possibly owing to a read error. This sequence joins TRBV6-2 or TRBV6-3 and TRBJ1-2; D is undetermined. This CDR3 contains 13 residues. The germline CDR1 and CDR2 sequences are MNHEY and SVGEGT. The CDR3, as DNA: TGTGCCAGCAGTTCGGACGGTTACGTCGGCTGCACCTTC. Encoded protein: CASSSDGYVGCTF.

The chain is built from TRBV7-9 and TRBJ1-1; maybe TRBD1 (5 bases). The CDR3 is 14 amino acids. From germline, CDR1 is SEHNR and CDR2 FQNEAQ (reference sequence). The V end lost 4 bases, the J end lost 2 bases, and 11 bases lay between the germline ends. The CDR3 DNA reads as TGTGCCAGCAGCTGGGGACGCGCCAACACTGAAGCTTTCTTT. Residues: CASSWGRANTEAFF. The whole variable domain, filled in from reference TRBV7-9 and TRBJ1-1, reads DTGVSQNPRHKITKRGQNVTFRCDPISEHNRLYWYRQTLGQGPEFLTYFQNEAQLEKSRLLSDRFSAERPKGSFSTLEIQRTEQGDSAMYLCASSWGRANTEAFFGQGTRLTVV.

The V gene is TRBV2, the J gene TRBJ1-4, with 8 positions matching TRBD1. Germline V gene lookup returns CDR1 SNHLY and CDR2 FYNNEI. This CDR3 has 14 residues. J gave up 4 bases and V 6 bases, and 4 bases lay outside the gene matches. In DNA form, the CDR3 reads TGTGCCAGCAGCCGGACAGGGTTTAATGAAAAACTGTTTTTT. Encoded protein: CASSRTGFNEKLFF.

The gene calls are TRBV6-1 and TRBJ1-2; D is ambiguous. The CDR3 has 15 amino acids. V gave up 2 bases and J gave up 4 bases, with 14 bases separating them. Germline V gene lookup returns CDR1 MNHNS and CDR2 SASEGT. The CDR3 DNA reads TGTGCCAGCAGTGAATTTTCGACAACGGGCTATGGCTACACCTTC. Its protein product is CASSEFSTTGYGYTF.

This rearrangement joins TRBV30 to TRBJ1-2; D perhaps matches TRBD1 (5 bases). Germline V gene lookup returns CDR1 GTSNPN and CDR2 SVGIG (reference sequence). Deletions cut 2 bases from V and 2 bases from J, with 18 bases between. The CDR3 loop spans 16 amino acids. The CDR3 loop reads CAWSNHSPGVNYGYTF. The CDR3 DNA sequence: TGTGCCTGGAGTAACCATAGCCCGGGGGTAAACTATGGCTACACCTTC.

The chain is built from TRBV12-5 and TRBJ2-1, with 11 bases that match TRBD1. V was clipped by 2 bases and J by 6 bases; unmatched bases: 6. This CDR3 comprises 16 residues. Per germline, CDR1 LGHNT and CDR2 FRNRAP. The CDR3 here is CASGLSSGTGGNEQFF. DNA for the CDR3: TGTGCTAGTGGTTTGTCCTCCGGGACAGGGGGCAATGAGCAGTTCTTC.

The chain uses TRBV5-6 and TRBJ1-6; TRBD1 matches 10 bases. The ends lost 4 bases at V and 10 bases at J; junction bases unmatched: 8. The length of the CDR3 is 15 residues. Germline V gives CDR1 SGHDT, CDR2 YYEEEE. The CDR3, as DNA: TGTGCCAGCAGCCTCGGACAGGGGGATCTGTCACCCCTCCACTTT. This codes for CASSLGQGDLSPLHF.

This chain links TRBV30 with TRBJ2-1; D possibly matches TRBD1 or TRBD2 (6 bases each). Deletions cut 1 base from V and 4 bases from J, with 11 bases between. Per the germline V gene, CDR1 is GTSNPN and CDR2 is SVGIG (reference sequence). The CDR3 extends over 14 amino acids. The CDR3 DNA is TGTGCCTGGAGTGCCCAGGGGAGGTACAATGAGCAGTTCTTC. Its translation is CAWSAQGRYNEQFF.

This clone was seen only once. The rearrangement links TRBV9 to TRBJ2-1; TRBD2 matches 13 bases. Germline V lookup: CDR1 SGDLS, CDR2 YYNGEE. Trimming removed 4 bases from V and 6 bases from J; junction bases left unmatched: 4. This CDR3 is built from 15 residues. The CDR3 region is CASSPRTSGSNEQFF. DNA for the CDR3: TGTGCCAGCAGCCCCCGGACTAGCGGGAGCAATGAGCAGTTCTTC.

The chain has TRBV9 and TRBJ1-1; 7 nucleotides agree with TRBD1. V was clipped by 0 bases and J by 5 bases; unmatched bases: 4. The CDR3 extends over 14 amino acids. The germline V gene has CDR1 SGDLS and CDR2 YYNGEE. The CDR3 region has the DNA TGTGCCAGCAGCGTAGGGCAGGGGGTAACTGAAGCTTTCTTT. This codes for CASSVGQGVTEAFF.

The chain is built from TRBV6-2 or TRBV6-3 and TRBJ1-6, with 7 bases fitting TRBD1. The V gene's germline CDR1 is MNHEY and CDR2 SVGEGT. The CDR3 has 16 residues. V lost 3 bases, J lost 6 bases, and 8 bases stayed unmatched. Written as DNA, the CDR3 is TGTGCCAGCAGTTATCCCCGACAGGGAGTTAATTCACCCCTCCACTTT. Amino acid sequence: CASSYPRQGVNSPLHF.

Note on this clone: One end of the junction fails to match germline, which may point to a read error. The V call is TRBV15, the J call TRBJ2-5; the D gene could be TRBD1 or TRBD2 (5 bases each). CDR3 length equals 15 residues. Germline-derived CDR1 and CDR2 are LNHNV and YYDKDF (reference sequence). The CDR3 protein is CAASLLSGRGETQYF. The CDR3 nucleotides are TGTGCCGCCAGTCTCCTGTCGGGGCGCGGGGAGACCCAGTACTTC.

This chain connects TRBV5-4 to TRBJ2-1, with 9 bases lining up with TRBD2. Germline trimming cut 2 bases from V and 7 bases from J; bases unmatched to any gene: 10. Germline assignment: CDR1 SGHNT and CDR2 YYREEE (reference sequence). The CDR3 has 16 residues. The DNA of the CDR3 is TGTGCCAGCAGCTTACGTGAGCGGGGGGTAGATAATGAGCAGTTCTTC. It specifies CASSLRERGVDNEQFF.

This clone was observed once. CDR3 residues: CATLPGQGVYNYGYTF. In nucleotides, the CDR3 is TGTGCCACACTTCCGGGACAGGGCGTGTACAACTATGGCTACACCTTC. This chain connects TRBV10-3 to TRBJ1-2; 9 positions match TRBD1. The germline V gene has CDR1 ENHRY and CDR2 SYGVKD. This CDR3 is 16 amino acids long. The V and J ends lost 10 bases and 2 bases, in that order; junction bases with no gene match: 14.

The V and J genes are TRBV6-5 and TRBJ1-2, with D perhaps matching TRBD1 (6 bases). The CDR3 extends over 14 amino acids. Looked up from germline, CDR1 is MNHEY and CDR2 is SVGAGI. V lost 1 base, J lost 7 bases, and 13 bases lay in between. This CDR3 is CASSYFRGAGGYTF. The CDR3 region has the DNA TGTGCCAGCAGTTACTTTCGGGGGGCTGGTGGCTACACCTTC.

V is TRBV11-2 and J is TRBJ1-6, with unresolved D. Trimming took 0 bases from V and 6 from J, leaving 9 bases between them. This CDR3 is 15 amino acids long. The germline V gene encodes CDR1 SGHAT and CDR2 FQNNGV. The CDR3 loop is CASSLEIAGNSPLHF. CDR3 bases: TGTGCCAGCAGCTTAGAAATAGCGGGTAATTCACCCCTCCACTTT.

The count of this clone is one. The chain is built from TRBV27 and TRBJ2-7, with a weak D call TRBD1 (5 bases). Germline V gives CDR1 MNHEY, CDR2 SMNVEV (reference sequence). CDR3 length equals 13 residues. Trimming removed 10 bases from V and 4 bases from J, with 17 bases in between. This chain's CDR3 is CAIPRTRVYEQYF. The CDR3 region has the DNA TGTGCCATCCCCCGAACCAGGGTTTACGAGCAGTACTTC.

This clone was found a few times. The genes are TRBV7-9 and TRBJ2-1, with 9 bases matching TRBD1. This CDR3 has 16 amino acids. Germline CDR1 is SEHNR and CDR2 is FQNEAQ (reference sequence). The V and J ends lost 1 base and 7 bases, in that order; junction bases with no gene match: 8. This CDR3 is CASSLGWDRELNEQFF. The CDR3 DNA follows: TGTGCCAGCAGCTTAGGTTGGGACAGGGAGTTAAATGAGCAGTTCTTC.

The chain combines TRBV2 with TRBJ2-1; 7 bases line up with TRBD1. Unmatched junction bases numbered 10, after V lost 9 bases and J lost 8 bases. CDR1 and CDR2 (germline): SNHLY, FYNNEI. This CDR3 region has 13 residues. DNA for the CDR3: TGTGCCAGTACGAGACAGGGCGGGCATGAGCAGTTCTTC. This sequence encodes CASTRQGGHEQFF. Looking up the rest from reference TRBV2 and TRBJ2-1 gives the full variable domain: EPEVTQTPSHQVTQMGQEVILRCVPISNHLYFYWYRQILGQKVEFLVSFYNNEISEKSEIFDDQFSVERPDGSNFTLKIRSTKLEDSAMYFCASTRQGGHEQFFGPGTRLTVL.

In regard to this clone: Compared with germline, one end of the junction differs, possibly owing to a read error. The V and J genes are TRBV5-8 and TRBJ2-3, with D perhaps matching TRBD1 (6 bases). CDR1 is SGHTS and CDR2 is YDEGEE in the germline V gene. The CDR3 length is 17 residues. CDR3: CAGSLGQGSPGTDTQYF. CDR3 coding DNA: TGTGCCGGCAGCTTGGGACAAGGGAGCCCCGGCACAGATACGCAGTATTTT.

CDR3 sequence: CASSLGQQAFF. CDR3 in DNA: TGTGCCAGCAGTTTAGGACAGCAAGCTTTCTTT. J is TRBJ1-1 and V is TRBV28; D perhaps matches TRBD1 (6 bases). V lost 2 bases to trimming and J lost 9 bases, with 7 bases between them. The CDR3 runs to 11 residues. Germline assignment: CDR1 MDHEN and CDR2 SYDVKM.

This sequence joins TRBV2 and TRBJ1-5; D remains unclear. CDR3 length: 15 residues. Germline V gene sequence: CDR1 SNHLY, CDR2 FYNNEI. Trimming stripped 6 bases from V and 0 bases from J, with 12 bases between. Here the CDR3 reads CASRPSPGSNQPQHF. The CDR3 nucleotides are TGTGCCAGCAGACCCTCTCCTGGTAGCAATCAGCCCCAGCATTTT. Full variable domain (remainder filled in from reference TRBV2 and TRBJ1-5): EPEVTQTPSHQVTQMGQEVILRCVPISNHLYFYWYRQILGQKVEFLVSFYNNEISEKSEIFDDQFSVERPDGSNFTLKIRSTKLEDSAMYFCASRPSPGSNQPQHFGDGTRLSIL.

The rearrangement joins TRBV7-2 to TRBJ2-2, with unresolved D. Germline V lookup: CDR1 SGHTA, CDR2 FQGNSA. Trimming took off 3 bases at V and 0 bases at J, with 5 bases between the two ends. The CDR3 spans 14 residues. CDR3 protein: CASSFDPNTGELFF. In DNA, the CDR3 is TGTGCCAGCAGCTTCGACCCGAACACCGGGGAGCTGTTTTTT.

This rearrangement joins TRBV27 to TRBJ1-3; the D is unclear. V lost 4 bases and J lost 3, with 7 bases in between. The germline gives CDR1 MNHEY, CDR2 SMNVEV (reference sequence). The CDR3 is 13 amino acids. The CDR3 DNA sequence: TGTGCCAGCAGTTCGGGAAATGGAAACACCATATATTTT. Its protein product is CASSSGNGNTIYF.

The rearrangement links TRBV30 to TRBJ1-4; D possibly corresponds to TRBD1 (5 bases). Trimming pared 4 bases from V and 7 bases from J, leaving 13 bases between. The CDR3 contains 13 residues. The germline V gene has CDR1 GTSNPN and CDR2 SVGIG (reference sequence). The CDR3 protein is CAWNPGGGEKLFF. CDR3 nucleotide sequence: TGTGCCTGGAATCCGGGGGGAGGTGAAAAACTGTTTTTT.

The rearrangement joins TRBV11-2 to TRBJ2-1, with TRBD2 matching 11 bases. J lost 6 bases, V lost 6 bases, and 7 bases had no gene match. In germline, CDR1 is SGHAT, CDR2 FQNNGV. CDR3 length: 15 amino acids. For the CDR3, the DNA is TGTGCCAGCAGGGTTGGACTAGCGGGCCCCAATGAGCAGTTCTTC. Translation: CASRVGLAGPNEQFF.